This T cell receptor beta chain was identified during a study of cytomegalovirus exposure and HLA in healthy donors. PCR amplification relied on 60 Vbeta primers (plus 13 Jbeta primers). The assay was immunoSEQ multiplex PCR, and TCRdb's table has in-frame clones only and misses some. The repertoire has roughly 67,000 clones, approximately 78% of them found once; the top ten carry over 2.5%. Of note for this clone: Its target is not known.

The study's findings and limits: In a later analysis, several top co-occurrence clusters appeared linked to parvovirus B19, influenza, CMV and Epstein-Barr virus. Previous analysis showed most TCR beta V segments were productive about 90% or about 30% of the time. Compared with the approximately 700-donor mean, an Asian-associated ancestry cluster reportedly had fewer N-insertions, according to a later analysis. Only CMV serostatus was available as immune exposure information.

This clonotype was obtained from a woman in her thirties in good health and CMV-seronegative. The sequenced sample was PBMCs.

The CDR3 region is CASSPWTGLANQPQHF. CDR3 bases: TGTGCCAGTAGTCCTTGGACAGGGTTAGCAAATCAGCCCCAGCATTTT. V gene TRBV19 combines with J gene TRBJ1-5; 8 positions match TRBD1. The V gene's germline CDR1 is LNHDA and CDR2 SQIVND (reference sequence). The CDR3 totals 16 residues. The junction had 10 bases not matched to a gene; V was cut back by 5 bases and J by 4 bases.